These 2 T cell receptor beta chains share one sample of origin, sequenced in a study of cytomegalovirus exposure and HLA in healthy donors. Both 60 Vbeta primers and 13 Jbeta primers went into the PCR. Some clones are missing from TCRdb's copy, which holds only in-frame ones; the method was immunoSEQ multiplex PCR. This repertoire shows approximately 150,000 clones, more than 70% found once; its top ten account for approximately 11%. The specimen was PBMCs. The receptors come from a man aged 18 to 35 in good health and CMV-seropositive.

The V gene is TRBV4-1, the J gene TRBJ2-1; 13 bases match TRBD2. V lost 3 bases to trimming and J lost 9 bases; unmatched junction nucleotides: 14. The CDR3 totals 18 residues. Germline CDR1 reads MGHRA; CDR2 reads YSYEKL. CDR3 sequence (DNA): TGCGCCAGCAGCCAGCCTTTACTAGCGGGAGGGCAGGAGGCTGAGCAGTTCTTC. Encoded protein: CASSQPLLAGGQEAEQFF.

This chain links TRBV9 with TRBJ2-7; D remains unclear. The CDR3 contains 15 residues. CDR1 is SGDLS and CDR2 is YYNGEE in the germline V gene. Between the trimmed V and J ends, which lost 2 bases and 0 bases, there was a span of 12 bases. This chain's CDR3 is CASSVGSRSSYEQYF. The CDR3 DNA is TGTGCCAGCAGCGTTGGTAGCCGAAGCTCCTACGAGCAGTACTTC.